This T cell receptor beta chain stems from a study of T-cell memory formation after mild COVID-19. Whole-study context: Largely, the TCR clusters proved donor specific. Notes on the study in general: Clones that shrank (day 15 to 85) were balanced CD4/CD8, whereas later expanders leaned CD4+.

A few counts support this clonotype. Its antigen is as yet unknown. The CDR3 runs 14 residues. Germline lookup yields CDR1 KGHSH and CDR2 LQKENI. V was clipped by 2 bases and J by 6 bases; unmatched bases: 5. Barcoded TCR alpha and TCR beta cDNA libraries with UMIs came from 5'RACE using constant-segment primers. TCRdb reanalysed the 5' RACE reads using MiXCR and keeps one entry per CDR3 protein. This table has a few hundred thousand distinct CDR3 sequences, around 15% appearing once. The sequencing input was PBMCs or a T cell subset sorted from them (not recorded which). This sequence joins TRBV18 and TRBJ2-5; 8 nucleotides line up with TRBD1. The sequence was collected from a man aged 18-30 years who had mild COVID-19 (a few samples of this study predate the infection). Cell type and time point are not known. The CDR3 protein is CASSPLTGEKTQYF. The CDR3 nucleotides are TGTGCCAGCTCACCATTGACAGGGGAAAAGACCCAGTACTTC.